This TCR beta chain appears in the sequencing data of a study of cytomegalovirus exposure and HLA in healthy donors. Study outcomes and limitations: Researchers reported in a later analysis that a missense DCLRE1C variant was tied to TCR beta V- and J-gene trimming.

The CDR3 has 17 amino acids. The germline gives CDR1 MNHEY, CDR2 SMNVEV (reference sequence). J lost 2 bases, V lost 2 bases, and 10 bases had no gene match. This PCR relied on a set of 60 Vbeta primers and 13 Jbeta primers. Using immunoSEQ multiplex PCR, the repertoire was profiled, and TCRdb retains in-frame clones only, with some absent. The data contain tens of thousands of clones, just over 70% of them singletons. To note about this clone: No antigen is known for it.

The receptor was isolated from a man aged 60 to 75 in good health and CMV-seropositive. This chain links TRBV27 with TRBJ2-7, with 9 bases fitting TRBD1. Sequencing was carried out using PBMCs. CDR3 loop: CASSLRTLGQGTYEQYF. As DNA, the CDR3 is TGTGCCAGCAGTTTACGGACCCTGGGACAGGGAACCTACGAGCAGTACTTC.